These T cell receptor beta chains were read from a single sample in a study of cytomegalovirus exposure and HLA in healthy donors. Repertoires were generated with immunoSEQ multiplex PCR, while TCRdb's copy carries only in-frame clones and drops some. The data show tens of thousands of clones, and the top ten clones hold 3.5% to 4%. The sequenced sample consisted of PBMCs. The receptor source for this set is a male donor in good health and CMV-seronegative. CDR3s include the opening cysteine and the closing phenylalanine or tryptophan. The D gene is left open where the match is weak. Clone size appears in some rows only: once, few, many, or a class for an expanded clone.

CDR3 protein	CDR3 DNA	V gene	J gene	clone size	D gene
CASSYMFGELFF	TGTGCCAGCAGTTATATGTTCGGGGAGCTGTTTTTT	TRBV6-5	TRBJ2-2	.	.
CASSRSTEAFF	TGTGCCAGCAGTCGGAGCACTGAAGCTTTCTTT	TRBV6-5	TRBJ1-1	.	.
CASSSTGGTDTQYF	TGTGCCAGCAGCTCTACCGGAGGGACAGATACGCAGTATTTT	TRBV5-6	TRBJ2-3	.	.
CASSEYDSASEQYF	TGTGCCAGCAGTGAATATGACAGTGCCAGCGAGCAGTACTTC	TRBV25-1	TRBJ2-7	.	.
CASSSGTGTRSSYEQYF	TGCGCCAGCAGCTCGGGCACCGGGACTCGAAGCTCCTACGAGCAGTACTTC	TRBV5-1	TRBJ2-7	.	.
CASSLAPGGGELFF	TGTGCCAGCAGCCTTGCGCCGGGGGGCGGGGAGCTGTTTTTT	TRBV4-2	TRBJ2-2	.	TRBD2
CAWTGVATEAFF	TGTGCCTGGACCGGGGTTGCTACTGAAGCTTTCTTT	TRBV30	TRBJ1-1	.	.
CASSPQGPAGELFF	TGTGCCAGCAGCCCACAGGGGCCAGCCGGGGAGCTGTTTTTT	TRBV14	TRBJ2-2	.	TRBD1
CASSSGTSGRSEQFF	TGCGCCAGCAGCTCCGGGACTAGCGGGAGAAGTGAGCAGTTCTTC	TRBV5-1	TRBJ2-1	medium-sized	TRBD2
CATDRGTATEAFF	TGTGCCACCGACAGGGGGACGGCCACTGAAGCTTTCTTT	TRBV2	TRBJ1-1	.	TRBD1
CASSIQGAKNIQYF	TGTGCCAGCAGCATACAGGGAGCCAAAAACATTCAGTACTTC	TRBV7-2	TRBJ2-4	.	.
CASGSSPEYNEQFF	TGTGCTAGTGGTTCGTCCCCAGAATACAATGAGCAGTTCTTC	TRBV12-5	TRBJ2-1	.	.
CASSRGLAGPNTGELFF	TGCGCCAGCAGCCGGGGACTAGCGGGGCCGAACACCGGGGAGCTGTTTTTT	TRBV4-3	TRBJ2-2	.	TRBD2
CASTGGQMNTEAFF	TGCGCCAGCACCGGAGGACAGATGAACACTGAAGCTTTCTTT	TRBV5-1	TRBJ1-1	.	.
CSAVRTEQYF	TGCAGTGCCGTCCGGACAGAGCAGTACTTC	TRBV20-1	TRBJ2-7	.	.
CASSPRLDTEAFF	TGTGCCAGCAGTCCCCGACTGGACACTGAAGCTTTCTTT	TRBV6-5	TRBJ1-1	.	.
CASSISVAVAYEQYF	TGTGCCAGTAGTATATCGGTAGCCGTCGCCTACGAGCAGTACTTC	TRBV19	TRBJ2-7	.	.
CAWTPGGANVLTF	TGTGCCTGGACGCCCGGGGGGGCCAACGTCCTGACTTTC	TRBV30	TRBJ2-6	.	.
CATSRETSGSWGNEQFF	TGTGCCACCAGCAGAGAAACTAGCGGGAGTTGGGGCAATGAGCAGTTCTTC	TRBV15	TRBJ2-1	.	TRBD2
CASSAPGQGRHGYTF	TGTGCCAGCAGCGCACCGGGACAGGGGCGGCATGGCTACACCTTC	TRBV5-4	TRBJ1-2	.	TRBD1
CASSVGEYYEQYF	TGTGCCAGCAGCGTTGGGGAGTACTACGAGCAGTACTTC	TRBV9	TRBJ2-7	.	.
CASRRDSENSPLHF	TGTGCCAGCCGCCGGGACAGCGAGAATTCACCCCTCCACTTT	TRBV2	TRBJ1-6	.	TRBD1
CASSREKLFF	TGTGCCAGCAGTCGGGAAAAACTGTTTTTT	TRBV28	TRBJ1-4	.	.
CASRWQGGEQFF	TGTGCCAGCAGATGGCAGGGAGGTGAGCAGTTCTTC	TRBV6-5	TRBJ2-1	.	.
CASSRKPLQGGTGELFF	TGCGCCAGCAGCCGCAAGCCCCTTCAGGGTGGGACCGGGGAGCTGTTTTTT	TRBV4-3	TRBJ2-2	.	.
CASSERGQLGEQYF	TGTGCCAGCAGCGAAAGGGGACAGCTGGGCGAGCAGTACTTC	TRBV9	TRBJ2-7	.	TRBD1
CAWEGASYEQYF	TGTGCCTGGGAAGGGGCCTCCTACGAGCAGTACTTC	TRBV30	TRBJ2-7	.	.
CAGSVDRPYGYTF	TGTGCCGGCAGTGTCGACAGACCCTATGGCTACACCTTC	TRBV2	TRBJ1-2	.	.
CASSETTGRTGELFF	TGTGCCAGCAGTGAAACCACTGGGCGCACCGGGGAGCTGTTTTTT	TRBV6-1	TRBJ2-2	.	.
CASALTADNEQFF	TGTGCTAGTGCCCTGACAGCTGACAATGAGCAGTTCTTC	TRBV12-5	TRBJ2-1	.	.
CSVDRQGSEKLFF	TGCAGCGTTGATAGGCAGGGGAGTGAAAAACTGTTTTTT	TRBV29-1	TRBJ1-4	.	.
CASSLGQGNEQYF	TGTGCCAGCAGCTTGGGACAGGGTAACGAGCAGTACTTC	TRBV7-3	TRBJ2-7	.	TRBD1
CASSDSLNTGGSDNEQFF	TGTGCCAGCAGTGACTCGCTCAATACGGGAGGCTCCGACAATGAGCAGTTCTTC	TRBV6-4	TRBJ2-1	.	TRBD2
CASSQSGRAAYEQYF	TGTGCCAGCTCGCAAAGCGGGAGGGCCGCCTACGAGCAGTACTTC	TRBV18	TRBJ2-7	.	TRBD2
CASSTTPQSVTGELFF	TGTGCCAGCAGCACTACGCCCCAGAGTGTCACCGGGGAGCTGTTTTTT	TRBV7-9	TRBJ2-2	medium-sized	.
CASSPLAGGYTF	TGTGCCAGCAGCCCCCTCGCGGGTGGCTACACCTTC	TRBV13	TRBJ1-2	.	.
CASSSGVEQYF	TGTGCCAGCAGTTCAGGGGTCGAGCAGTACTTC	TRBV27	TRBJ2-7	.	.
CASSPGAGPQHF	TGTGCCAGCAGTCCAGGGGCGGGGCCCCAGCATTTT	TRBV2	TRBJ1-5	.	.